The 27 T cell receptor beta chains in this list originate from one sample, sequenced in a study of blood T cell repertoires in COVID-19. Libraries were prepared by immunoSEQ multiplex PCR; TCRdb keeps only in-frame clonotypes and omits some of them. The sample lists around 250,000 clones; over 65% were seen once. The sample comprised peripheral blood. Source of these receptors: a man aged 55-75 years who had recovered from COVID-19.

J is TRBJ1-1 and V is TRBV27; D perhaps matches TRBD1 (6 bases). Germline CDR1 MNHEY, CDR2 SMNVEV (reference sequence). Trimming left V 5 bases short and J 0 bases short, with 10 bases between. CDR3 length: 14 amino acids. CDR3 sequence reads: CASSRDTLNTEAFF. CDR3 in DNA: TGTGCCAGCAGTAGGGACACCTTGAACACTGAAGCTTTCTTT.

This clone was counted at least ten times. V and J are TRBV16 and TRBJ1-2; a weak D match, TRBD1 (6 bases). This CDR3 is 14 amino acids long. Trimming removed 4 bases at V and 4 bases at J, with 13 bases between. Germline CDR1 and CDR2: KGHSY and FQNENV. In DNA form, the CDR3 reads TGTGCCAGCAGCCGGCGACAGGAGGCCTATGGCTACACCTTC. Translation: CASSRRQEAYGYTF.

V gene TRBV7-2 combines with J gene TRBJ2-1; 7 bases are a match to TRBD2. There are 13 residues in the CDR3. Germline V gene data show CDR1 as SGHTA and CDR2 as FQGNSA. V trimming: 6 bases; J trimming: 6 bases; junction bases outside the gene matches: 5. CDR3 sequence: CASRSGGGNEQFF. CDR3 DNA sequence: TGTGCCAGCAGGTCGGGGGGAGGCAATGAGCAGTTCTTC. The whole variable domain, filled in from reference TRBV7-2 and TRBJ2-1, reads GAGVSQSPSNKVTEKGKDVELRCDPISGHTALYWYRQSLGQGLEFLIYFQGNSAPDKSGLPSDRFSAERTGGSVSTLTIQRTQQEDSAVYLCASRSGGGNEQFFGPGTRLTVL.

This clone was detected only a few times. The CDR3 region has the DNA TGTGCCAGCAGTGAAACTGGGACAAATGAGCAGTTCTTC. The encoded protein is CASSETGTNEQFF. The rearrangement links TRBV6-4 to TRBJ2-1; D may be TRBD1 (6 bases). The CDR3 is made up of 13 amino acids. CDR1 is MRHNA, CDR2 SNTAGT, per germline. The ends were cut back, 3 bases at V and 7 bases at J, with 10 bases in the middle.

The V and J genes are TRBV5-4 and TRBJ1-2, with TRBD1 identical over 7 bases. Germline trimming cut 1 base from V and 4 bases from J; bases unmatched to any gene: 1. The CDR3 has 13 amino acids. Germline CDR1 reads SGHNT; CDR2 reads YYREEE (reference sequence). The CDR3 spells CASSLPGGYGYTF. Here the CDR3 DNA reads TGTGCCAGCAGCTTGCCAGGGGGCTATGGCTACACCTTC.

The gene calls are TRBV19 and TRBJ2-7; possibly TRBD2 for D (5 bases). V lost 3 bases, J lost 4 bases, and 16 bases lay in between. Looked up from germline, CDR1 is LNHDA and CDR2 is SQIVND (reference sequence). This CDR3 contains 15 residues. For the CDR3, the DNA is TGTGCCAGTAGTATTTTGCCCACGTCGGGGTACGAGCAGTACTTC. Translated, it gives CASSILPTSGYEQYF.

The CDR3 coding sequence is TGTGCCAGCAGTCGCACCCTGACCGGGACAGGGAAAATGAACACTGAAGCTTTCTTT. Translating gives CASSRTLTGTGKMNTEAFF. The chain uses TRBV6-6 and TRBJ1-1; 9 nucleotides agree with TRBD1. This CDR3 has 19 residues. CDR1 and CDR2 from the germline V gene are MNHNY and SVGAGI (reference sequence). Trimming at V came to 5 bases and at J to 0 bases, leaving 16 bases not matched to a gene.

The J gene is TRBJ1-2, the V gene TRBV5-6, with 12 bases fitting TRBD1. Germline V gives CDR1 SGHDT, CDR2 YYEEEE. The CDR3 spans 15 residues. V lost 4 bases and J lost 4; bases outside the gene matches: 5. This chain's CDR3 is CASSGTGGLLYGYTF. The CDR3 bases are TGTGCCAGCAGCGGGACAGGGGGCCTCCTCTATGGCTACACCTTC.

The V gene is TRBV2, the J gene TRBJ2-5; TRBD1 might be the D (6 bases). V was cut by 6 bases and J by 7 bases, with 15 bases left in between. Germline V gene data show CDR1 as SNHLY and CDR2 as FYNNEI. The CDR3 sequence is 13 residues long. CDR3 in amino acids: CASSWTVSGTQYF. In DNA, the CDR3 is TGTGCCAGCAGCTGGACAGTCTCCGGGACCCAGTACTTC.

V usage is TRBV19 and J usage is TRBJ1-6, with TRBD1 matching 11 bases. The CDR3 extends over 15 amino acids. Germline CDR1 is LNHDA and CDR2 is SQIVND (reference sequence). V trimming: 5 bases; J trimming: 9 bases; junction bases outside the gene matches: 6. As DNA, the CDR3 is TGTGCCAGTAGTGAATCGGACAGGGGGCCTTCACCCCTCCACTTT. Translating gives CASSESDRGPSPLHF.

CDR3: CASSRVLGGNNEQFF. The CDR3 region has the DNA TGTGCCAGCTCACGGGTGTTGGGGGGAAACAATGAGCAGTTCTTC. This chain joins TRBV18 and TRBJ2-1, with a tentative D call TRBD2 (6 bases). Germline CDR1 KGHSH, CDR2 LQKENI. The CDR3 has 15 residues. Trimming removed 4 bases at V and 5 bases at J, with 15 bases between. The entire variable domain, with the rest obtained from reference TRBV18 and TRBJ2-1, is as follows: NAGVMQNPRHLVRRRGQEARLRCSPMKGHSHVYWYRQLPEEGLKFMVYLQKENIIDESGMPKERFSAEFPKEGPSILRIQQVVRGDSAAYFCASSRVLGGNNEQFFGPGTRLTVL.

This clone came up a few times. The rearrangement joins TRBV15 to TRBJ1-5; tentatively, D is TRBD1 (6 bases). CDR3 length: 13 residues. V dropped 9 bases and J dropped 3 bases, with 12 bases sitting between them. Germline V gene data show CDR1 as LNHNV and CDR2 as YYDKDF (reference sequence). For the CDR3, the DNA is TGTGCCACTAACCGGGACACCAATCAGCCCCAGCATTTT. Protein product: CATNRDTNQPQHF.

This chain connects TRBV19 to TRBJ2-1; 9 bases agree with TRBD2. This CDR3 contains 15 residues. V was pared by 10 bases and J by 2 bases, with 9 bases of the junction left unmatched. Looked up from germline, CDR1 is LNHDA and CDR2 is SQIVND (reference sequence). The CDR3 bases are TGTGCCACCAGTGGCGGGAGGGCCCCCTACAATGAGCAGTTCTTC. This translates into CATSGGRAPYNEQFF.

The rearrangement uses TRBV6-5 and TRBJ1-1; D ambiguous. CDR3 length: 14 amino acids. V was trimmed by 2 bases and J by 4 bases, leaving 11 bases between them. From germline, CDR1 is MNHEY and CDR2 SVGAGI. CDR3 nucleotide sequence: TGTGCCAGCAGTTACCTCACACCCAGCACTGAAGCTTTCTTT. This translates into CASSYLTPSTEAFF.

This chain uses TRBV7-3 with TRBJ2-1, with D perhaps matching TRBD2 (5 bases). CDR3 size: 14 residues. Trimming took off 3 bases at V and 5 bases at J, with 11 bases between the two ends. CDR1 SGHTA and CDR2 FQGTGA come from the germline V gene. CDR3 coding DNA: TGTGCCAGCAGCTTCTCCCGGGGAGACAATGAGCAGTTCTTC. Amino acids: CASSFSRGDNEQFF. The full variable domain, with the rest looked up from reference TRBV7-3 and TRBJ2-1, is GAGVSQTPSNKVTEKGKYVELRCDPISGHTALYWYRQSLGQGPEFLIYFQGTGAADDSGLPNDRFFAVRPEGSVSTLKIQRTERGDSAVYLCASSFSRGDNEQFFGPGTRLTVL.

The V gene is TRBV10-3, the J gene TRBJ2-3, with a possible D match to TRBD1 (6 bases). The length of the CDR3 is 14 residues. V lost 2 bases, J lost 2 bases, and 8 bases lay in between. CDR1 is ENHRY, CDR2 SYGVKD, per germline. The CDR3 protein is CAISEVGATDTQYF. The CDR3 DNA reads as TGTGCCATCAGTGAGGTGGGGGCCACAGATACGCAGTATTTT.

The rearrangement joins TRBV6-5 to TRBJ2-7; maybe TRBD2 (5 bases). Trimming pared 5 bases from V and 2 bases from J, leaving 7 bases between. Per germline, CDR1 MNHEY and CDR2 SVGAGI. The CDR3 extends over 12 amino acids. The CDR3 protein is CASSPGTYEQYF. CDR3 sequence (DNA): TGTGCCAGCAGTCCGGGGACCTACGAGCAGTACTTC.

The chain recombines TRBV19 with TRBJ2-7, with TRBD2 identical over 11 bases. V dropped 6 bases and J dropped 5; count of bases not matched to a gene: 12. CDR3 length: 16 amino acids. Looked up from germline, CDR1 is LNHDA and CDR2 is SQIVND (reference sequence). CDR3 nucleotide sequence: TGTGCCAGTAGCAAAGGGCTTTTAGCGGGAGGGAACGAGCAGTACTTC. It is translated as CASSKGLLAGGNEQYF.

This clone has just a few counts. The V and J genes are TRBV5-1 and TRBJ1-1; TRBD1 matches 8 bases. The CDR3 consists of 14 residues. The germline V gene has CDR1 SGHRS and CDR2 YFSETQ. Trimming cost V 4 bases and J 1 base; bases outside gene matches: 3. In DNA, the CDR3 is TGCGCCAGCAGCCGGACAGGGAGGAACACTGAAGCTTTCTTT. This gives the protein CASSRTGRNTEAFF.

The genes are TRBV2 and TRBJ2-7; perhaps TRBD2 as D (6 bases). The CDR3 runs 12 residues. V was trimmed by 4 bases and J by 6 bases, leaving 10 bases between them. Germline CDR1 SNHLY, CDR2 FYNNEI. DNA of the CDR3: TGTGCCAGCAGTGTCAGGAGGGTCGAGCAGTACTTC. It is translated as CASSVRRVEQYF.

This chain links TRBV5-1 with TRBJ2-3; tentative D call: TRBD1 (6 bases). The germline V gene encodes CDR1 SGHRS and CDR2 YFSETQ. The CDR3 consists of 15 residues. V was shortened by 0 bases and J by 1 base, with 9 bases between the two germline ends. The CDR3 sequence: CASSLEDRGTDTQYF. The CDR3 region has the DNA TGCGCCAGCAGCTTGGAGGACAGAGGCACAGATACGCAGTATTTT.

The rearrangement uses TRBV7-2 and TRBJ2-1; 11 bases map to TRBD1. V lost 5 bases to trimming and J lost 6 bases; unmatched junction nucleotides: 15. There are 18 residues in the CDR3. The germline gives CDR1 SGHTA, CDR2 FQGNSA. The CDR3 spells CASSMGQGVIVGSNEQFF. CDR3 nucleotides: TGTGCCAGCAGCATGGGACAGGGGGTAATAGTCGGATCCAATGAGCAGTTCTTC.

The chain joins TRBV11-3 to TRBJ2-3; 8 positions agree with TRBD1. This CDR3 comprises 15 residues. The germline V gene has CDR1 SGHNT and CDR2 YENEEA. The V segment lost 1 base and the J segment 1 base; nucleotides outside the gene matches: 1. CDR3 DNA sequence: TGTGCCAGCAGCTTAGCGGACAGGGGCACAGATACGCAGTATTTT. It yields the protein CASSLADRGTDTQYF.

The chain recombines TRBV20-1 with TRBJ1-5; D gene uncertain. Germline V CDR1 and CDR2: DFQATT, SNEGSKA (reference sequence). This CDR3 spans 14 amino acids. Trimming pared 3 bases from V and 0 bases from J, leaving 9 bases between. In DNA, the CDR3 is TGCAGTGCTAGTCCACGGTATAGCAATCAGCCCCAGCATTTT. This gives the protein CSASPRYSNQPQHF.

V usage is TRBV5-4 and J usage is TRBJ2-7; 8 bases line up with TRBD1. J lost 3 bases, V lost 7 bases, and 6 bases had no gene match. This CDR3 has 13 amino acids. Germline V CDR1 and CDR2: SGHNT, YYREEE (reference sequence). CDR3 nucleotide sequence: TGTGCCAGCGGAGAAGGACAGGGCTACGAGCAGTACTTC. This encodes CASGEGQGYEQYF.

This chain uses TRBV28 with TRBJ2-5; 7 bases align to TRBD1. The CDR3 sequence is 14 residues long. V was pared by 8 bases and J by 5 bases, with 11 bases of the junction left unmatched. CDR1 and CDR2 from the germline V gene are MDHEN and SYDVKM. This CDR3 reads CASSTGASWETQYF. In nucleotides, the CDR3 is TGTGCCAGCTCCACAGGGGCTAGCTGGGAGACCCAGTACTTC.

The CDR3 DNA is TGTGCCAGCAATGAGGGGGCCGGGGATCAGCCCCAGCATTTT. Protein: CASNEGAGDQPQHF. The chain recombines TRBV28 with TRBJ1-5; 7 positions match TRBD1. The CDR3 runs to 14 residues. Germline V gene data show CDR1 as MDHEN and CDR2 as SYDVKM. Trimming removed 7 bases from V and 5 bases from J; junction bases left unmatched: 8.